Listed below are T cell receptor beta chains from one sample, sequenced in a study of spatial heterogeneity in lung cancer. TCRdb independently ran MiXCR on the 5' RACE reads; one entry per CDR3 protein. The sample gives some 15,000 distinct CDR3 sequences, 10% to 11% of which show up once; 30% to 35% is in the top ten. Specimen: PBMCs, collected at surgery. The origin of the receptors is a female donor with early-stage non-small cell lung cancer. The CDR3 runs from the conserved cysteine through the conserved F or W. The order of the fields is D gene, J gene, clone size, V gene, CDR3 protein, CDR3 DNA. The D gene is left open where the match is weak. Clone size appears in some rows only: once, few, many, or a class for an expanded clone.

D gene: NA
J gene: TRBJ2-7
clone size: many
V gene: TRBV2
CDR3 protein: CASSVNYEQYF
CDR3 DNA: TGTGCCAGCAGCGTAAACTACGAGCAGTACTTC

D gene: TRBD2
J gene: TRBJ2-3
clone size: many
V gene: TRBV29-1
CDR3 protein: CSVDLAGGLPPYTQYF
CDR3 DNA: TGCAGCGTTGATCTAGCGGGGGGCCTCCCACCGTATACGCAGTATTTT

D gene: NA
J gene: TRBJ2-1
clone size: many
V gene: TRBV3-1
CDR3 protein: CASRLSGLYNEQFF
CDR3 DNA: TGTGCCAGCAGACTATCGGGGCTTTACAATGAGCAGTTCTTC

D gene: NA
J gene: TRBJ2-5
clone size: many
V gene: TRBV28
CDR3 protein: CASSTLQTQYF
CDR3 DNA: TGTGCCAGCAGTACCTTACAGACCCAGTACTTC

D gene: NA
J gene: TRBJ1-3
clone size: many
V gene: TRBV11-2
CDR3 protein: CASSLAHGNTIYF
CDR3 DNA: TGTGCCAGCAGCTTAGCGCATGGAAACACCATATATTTT

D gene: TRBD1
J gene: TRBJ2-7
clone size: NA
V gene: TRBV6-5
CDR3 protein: CASTPGQGDEQYF
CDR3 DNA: TGTGCCAGCACCCCGGGACAGGGGGACGAGCAGTACTTC

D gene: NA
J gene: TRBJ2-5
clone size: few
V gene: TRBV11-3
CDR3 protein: CASSFNGGVQETQYF
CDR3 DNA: TGTGCCAGCAGCTTTAATGGCGGGGTCCAAGAGACCCAGTACTTC

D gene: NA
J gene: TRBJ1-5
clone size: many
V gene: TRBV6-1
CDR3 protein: CASTFQGRSNQPQHF
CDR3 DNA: TGTGCCAGCACATTCCAGGGTAGAAGCAATCAGCCCCAGCATTTT

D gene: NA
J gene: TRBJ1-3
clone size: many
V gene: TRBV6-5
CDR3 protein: CASSYSGTASGNTIYF
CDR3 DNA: TGTGCCAGCAGTTATTCCGGGACGGCCTCTGGAAACACCATATATTTT

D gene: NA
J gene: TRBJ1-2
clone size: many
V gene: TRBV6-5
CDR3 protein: CASRQRAGYYGYTF
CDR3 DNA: TGTGCCAGCAGGCAAAGGGCAGGGTACTATGGCTACACCTTC

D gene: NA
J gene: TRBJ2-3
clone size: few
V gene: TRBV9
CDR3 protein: CASSGLGTWDTQYF
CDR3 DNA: TGTGCCAGCAGCGGTCTCGGGACCTGGGATACGCAGTATTTT

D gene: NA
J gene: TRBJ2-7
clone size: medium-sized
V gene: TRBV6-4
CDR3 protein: CASSDPRQPYEQYF
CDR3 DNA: TGTGCCAGCAGTGACCCCCGACAGCCCTACGAGCAGTACTTC

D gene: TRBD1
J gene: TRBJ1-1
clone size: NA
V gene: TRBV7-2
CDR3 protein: CASSLLRAGGNTEAFF
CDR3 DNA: TGTGCCAGCAGCTTATTGCGAGCAGGGGGGAACACTGAAGCTTTCTTT

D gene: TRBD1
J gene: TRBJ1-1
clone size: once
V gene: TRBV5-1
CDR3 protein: CASSRTGTGVTEAFF
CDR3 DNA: TGCGCCAGCAGCCGGACCGGGACAGGGGTTACTGAAGCTTTCTTT

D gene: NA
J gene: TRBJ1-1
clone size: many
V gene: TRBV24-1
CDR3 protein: CATSEYTEAFF
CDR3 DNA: TGTGCCACCAGTGAGTACACTGAAGCTTTCTTT

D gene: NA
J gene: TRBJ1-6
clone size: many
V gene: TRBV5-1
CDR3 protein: CASSSGGSSYNSPLHF
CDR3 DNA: TGCGCCAGCAGCTCCGGCGGGAGCTCCTATAATTCACCCCTCCACTTT

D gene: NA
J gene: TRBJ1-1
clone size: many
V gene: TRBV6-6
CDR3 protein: CASSYNRVNTEAFF
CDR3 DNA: TGTGCCAGCAGTTACAACAGGGTGAACACTGAAGCTTTCTTT

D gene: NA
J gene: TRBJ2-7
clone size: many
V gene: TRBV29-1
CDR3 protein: CSVSHSGEQYF
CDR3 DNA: TGCAGCGTTTCACACTCGGGAGAGCAGTACTTC

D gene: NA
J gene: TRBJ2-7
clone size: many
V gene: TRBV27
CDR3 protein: CASSRVTGNSYEQYF
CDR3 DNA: TGTGCCAGCAGTCGTGTCACAGGGAACTCCTACGAGCAGTACTTC

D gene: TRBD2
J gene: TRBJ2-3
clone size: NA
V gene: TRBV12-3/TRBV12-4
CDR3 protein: CTSSSRTRHTDTQYF
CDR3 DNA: TGTACCAGCAGTTCCAGGACTAGGCACACAGATACGCAGTATTTT

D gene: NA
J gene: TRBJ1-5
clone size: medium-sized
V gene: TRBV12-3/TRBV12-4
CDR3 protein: CASSLYRGQPQHF
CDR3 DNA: TGTGCCAGCAGTTTATACCGGGGTCAGCCCCAGCATTTT

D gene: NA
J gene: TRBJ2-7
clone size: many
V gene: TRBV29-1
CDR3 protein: CSVGSGFGYEQYF
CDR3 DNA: TGCAGCGTTGGGAGTGGGTTCGGCTACGAGCAGTACTTC

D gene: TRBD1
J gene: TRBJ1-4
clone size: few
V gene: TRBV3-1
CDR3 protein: CASTPQGTGAEKLFF
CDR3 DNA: TGTGCCAGCACCCCCCAAGGGACAGGGGCTGAAAAACTGTTTTTT